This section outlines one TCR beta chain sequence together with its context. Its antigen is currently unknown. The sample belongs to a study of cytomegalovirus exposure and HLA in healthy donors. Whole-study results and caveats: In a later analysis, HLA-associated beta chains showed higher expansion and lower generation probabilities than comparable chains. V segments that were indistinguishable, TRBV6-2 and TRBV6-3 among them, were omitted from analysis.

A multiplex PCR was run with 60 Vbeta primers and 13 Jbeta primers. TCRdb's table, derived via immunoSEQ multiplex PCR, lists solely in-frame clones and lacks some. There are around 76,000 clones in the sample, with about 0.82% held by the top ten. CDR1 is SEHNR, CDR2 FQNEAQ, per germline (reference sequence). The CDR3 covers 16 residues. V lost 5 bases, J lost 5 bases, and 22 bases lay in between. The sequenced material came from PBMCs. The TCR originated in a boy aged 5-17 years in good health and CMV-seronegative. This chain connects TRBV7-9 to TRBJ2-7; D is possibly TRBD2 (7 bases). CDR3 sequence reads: CASSRAGGGGFHEQYF. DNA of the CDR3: TGTGCCAGCAGCCGAGCCGGGGGCGGGGGATTCCACGAGCAGTACTTC.